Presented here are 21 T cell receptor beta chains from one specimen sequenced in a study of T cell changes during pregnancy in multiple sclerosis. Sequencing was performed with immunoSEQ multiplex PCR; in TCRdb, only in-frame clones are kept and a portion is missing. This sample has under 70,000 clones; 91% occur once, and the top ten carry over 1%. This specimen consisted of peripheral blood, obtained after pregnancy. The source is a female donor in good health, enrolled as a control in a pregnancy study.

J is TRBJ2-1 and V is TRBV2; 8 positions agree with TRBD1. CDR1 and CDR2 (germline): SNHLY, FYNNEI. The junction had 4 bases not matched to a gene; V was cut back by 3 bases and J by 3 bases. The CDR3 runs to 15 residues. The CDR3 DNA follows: TGTGCCAGCAGTGAGCAGGACAGGGTCTACAATGAGCAGTTCTTC. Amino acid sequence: CASSEQDRVYNEQFF.

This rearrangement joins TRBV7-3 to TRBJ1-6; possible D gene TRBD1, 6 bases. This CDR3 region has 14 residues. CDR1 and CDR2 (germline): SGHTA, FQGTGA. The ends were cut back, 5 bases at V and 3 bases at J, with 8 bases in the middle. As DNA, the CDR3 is TGTGCCAGCAGCCGGACAGACTATAATTCACCCCTCCACTTT. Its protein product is CASSRTDYNSPLHF.

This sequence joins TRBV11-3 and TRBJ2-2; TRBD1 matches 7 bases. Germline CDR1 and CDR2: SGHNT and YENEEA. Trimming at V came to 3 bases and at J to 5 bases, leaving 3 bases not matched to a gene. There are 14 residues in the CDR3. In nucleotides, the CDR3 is TGTGCCAGCAGCTTTGGCAGGGGGACCGGGGAGCTGTTTTTT. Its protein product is CASSFGRGTGELFF.

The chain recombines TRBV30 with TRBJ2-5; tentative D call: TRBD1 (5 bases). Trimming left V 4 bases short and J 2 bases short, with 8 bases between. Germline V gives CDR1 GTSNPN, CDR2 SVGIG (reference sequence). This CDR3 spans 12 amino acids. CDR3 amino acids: CAWNSGQETQYF. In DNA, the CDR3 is TGTGCCTGGAATTCAGGGCAAGAGACCCAGTACTTC.

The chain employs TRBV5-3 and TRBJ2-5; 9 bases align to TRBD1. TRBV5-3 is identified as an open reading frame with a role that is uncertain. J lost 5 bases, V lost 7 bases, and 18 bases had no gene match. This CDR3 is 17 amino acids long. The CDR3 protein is CARLPFPRTGVHETQYF. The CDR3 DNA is TGTGCCAGACTTCCCTTCCCAAGGACAGGGGTACATGAGACCCAGTACTTC.

This chain's CDR3 is CASSPGQGLYTEAFF. In nucleotides, the CDR3 is TGTGCCAGCAGTCCGGGACAGGGTTTGTACACTGAAGCTTTCTTT. This sequence joins TRBV6-5 and TRBJ1-1, with 9 bases aligning to TRBD1. J lost 3 bases, V lost 5 bases, and 7 bases had no gene match. In germline, CDR1 is MNHEY, CDR2 SVGAGI. The CDR3 extends over 15 amino acids.

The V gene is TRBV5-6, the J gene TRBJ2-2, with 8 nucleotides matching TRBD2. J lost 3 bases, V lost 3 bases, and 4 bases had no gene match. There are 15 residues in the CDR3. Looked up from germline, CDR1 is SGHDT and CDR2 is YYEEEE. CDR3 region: CASSSGLAYTGELFF. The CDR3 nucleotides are TGTGCCAGCAGCTCAGGACTAGCCTACACCGGGGAGCTGTTTTTT.

The CDR3 region has the DNA TGTGCCAGCAGGGCCAACACTGAAGCTTTCTTT. This gives the protein CASRANTEAFF. The chain is built from TRBV6-5 and TRBJ1-1, with D unresolved. V shed 6 bases and J shed 2 bases, with 4 bases lying between them. The CDR3 is made up of 11 amino acids. The germline V gene has CDR1 MNHEY and CDR2 SVGAGI.

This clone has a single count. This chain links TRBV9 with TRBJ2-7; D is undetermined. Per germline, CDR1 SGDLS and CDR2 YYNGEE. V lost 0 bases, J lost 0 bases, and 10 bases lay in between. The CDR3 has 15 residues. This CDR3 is CASSVGVESSYEQYF. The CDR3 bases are TGTGCCAGCAGCGTAGGAGTCGAAAGCTCCTACGAGCAGTACTTC.

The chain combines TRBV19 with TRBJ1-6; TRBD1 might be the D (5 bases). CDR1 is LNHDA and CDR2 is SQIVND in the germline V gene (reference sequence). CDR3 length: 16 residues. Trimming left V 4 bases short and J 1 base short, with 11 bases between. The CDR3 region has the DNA TGTGCCAGTAGTACCTTGACAGAGTCCTATAATTCACCCCTCCACTTT. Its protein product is CASSTLTESYNSPLHF.

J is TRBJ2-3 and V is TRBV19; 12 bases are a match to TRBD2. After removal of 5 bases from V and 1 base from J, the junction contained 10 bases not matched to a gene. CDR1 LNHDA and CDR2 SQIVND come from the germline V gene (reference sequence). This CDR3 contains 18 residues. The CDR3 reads CASSPWTSGTFRTDTQYF. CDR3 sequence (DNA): TGTGCCAGTAGTCCCTGGACTAGCGGGACCTTTCGCACAGATACGCAGTATTTT.

CDR3 sequence: CASSRDRRWTEAFF. The CDR3 bases are TGTGCCAGCAGCCGGGACAGGCGTTGGACTGAAGCTTTCTTT. The rearrangement joins TRBV6-5 to TRBJ1-1; 8 bases fit TRBD1. The CDR3 is made up of 14 amino acids. Per germline, CDR1 MNHEY and CDR2 SVGAGI. With V trimmed by 6 bases and J by 5 bases, 8 bases remained unmatched.

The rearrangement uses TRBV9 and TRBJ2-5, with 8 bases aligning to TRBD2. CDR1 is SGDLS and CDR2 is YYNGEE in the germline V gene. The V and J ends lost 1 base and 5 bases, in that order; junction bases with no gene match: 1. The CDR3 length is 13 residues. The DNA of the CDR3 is TGTGCCAGCAGCGTACGCGGGGGGGAGACCCAGTACTTC. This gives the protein CASSVRGGETQYF.

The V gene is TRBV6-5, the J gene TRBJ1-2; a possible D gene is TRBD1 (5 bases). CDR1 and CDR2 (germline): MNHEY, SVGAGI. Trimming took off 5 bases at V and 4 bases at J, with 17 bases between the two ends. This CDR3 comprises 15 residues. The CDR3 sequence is CASSPLDSGGYGYTF. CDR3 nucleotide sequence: TGTGCCAGCAGTCCTCTAGACAGCGGGGGCTATGGCTACACCTTC.

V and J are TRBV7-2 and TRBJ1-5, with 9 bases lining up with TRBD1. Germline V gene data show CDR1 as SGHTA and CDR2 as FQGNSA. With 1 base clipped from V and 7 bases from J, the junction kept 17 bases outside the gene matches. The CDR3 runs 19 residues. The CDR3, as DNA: TGTGCCAGCAGCTTAGTCGGGGGATCCGGGACAGGGAGTCGGCAGCCCCAGCATTTT. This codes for CASSLVGGSGTGSRQPQHF.

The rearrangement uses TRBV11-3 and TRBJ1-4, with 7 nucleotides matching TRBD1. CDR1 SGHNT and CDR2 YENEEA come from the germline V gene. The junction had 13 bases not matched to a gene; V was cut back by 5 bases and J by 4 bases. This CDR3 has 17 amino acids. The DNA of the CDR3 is TGTGCCAGCAGCCCTCGGACACAACAGGGGATTAATGAAAAACTGTTTTTT. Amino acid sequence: CASSPRTQQGINEKLFF.

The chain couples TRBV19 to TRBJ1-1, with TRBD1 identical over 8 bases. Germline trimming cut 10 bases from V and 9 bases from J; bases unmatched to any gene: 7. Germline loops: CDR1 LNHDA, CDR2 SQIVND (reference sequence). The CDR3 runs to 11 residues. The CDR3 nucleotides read TGTGCCACCCTCGGACAGGGTAAAGCTTTCTTT. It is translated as CATLGQGKAFF. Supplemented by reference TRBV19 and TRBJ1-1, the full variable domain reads DGGITQSPKYLFRKEGQNVTLSCEQNLNHDAMYWYRQDPGQGLRLIYYSQIVNDFQKGDIAEGYSVSREKKESFPLTVTSAQKNPTAFYLCATLGQGKAFFGQGTRLTVV.

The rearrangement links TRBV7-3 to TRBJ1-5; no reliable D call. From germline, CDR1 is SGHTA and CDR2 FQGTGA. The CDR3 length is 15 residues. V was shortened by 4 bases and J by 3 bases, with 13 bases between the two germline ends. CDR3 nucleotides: TGTGCCAGCAGCTCCTCGGGAGGAATCAATCAGCCCCAGCATTTT. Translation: CASSSSGGINQPQHF.

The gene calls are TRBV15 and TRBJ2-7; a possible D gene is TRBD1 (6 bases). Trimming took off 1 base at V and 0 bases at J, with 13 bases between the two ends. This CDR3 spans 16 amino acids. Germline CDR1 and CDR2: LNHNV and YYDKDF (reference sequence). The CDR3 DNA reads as TGTGCCACCAGCAGAGGGTGGTCAGGGGCCTCCTACGAGCAGTACTTC. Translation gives CATSRGWSGASYEQYF.

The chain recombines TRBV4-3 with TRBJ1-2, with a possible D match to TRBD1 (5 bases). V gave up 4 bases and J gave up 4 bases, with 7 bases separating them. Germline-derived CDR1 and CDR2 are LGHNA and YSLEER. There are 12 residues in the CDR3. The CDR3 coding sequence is TGCGCCAGCAGCCCAACAGGCTATGGCTACACCTTC. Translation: CASSPTGYGYTF.

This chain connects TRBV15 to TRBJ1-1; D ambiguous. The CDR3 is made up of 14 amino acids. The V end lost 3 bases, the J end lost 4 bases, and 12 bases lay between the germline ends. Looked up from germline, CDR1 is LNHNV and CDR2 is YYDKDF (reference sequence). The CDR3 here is CATSRAGQGTEAFF. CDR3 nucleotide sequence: TGTGCCACCAGCAGGGCGGGTCAAGGCACTGAAGCTTTCTTT.